A single sample gave rise to the 19 T cell receptor beta chains below, sequenced in a study of blood T cells in healthy people across ages. The second PCR ran about 6 to 11 cycles with a sample-barcoded 5' primer and J-beta primers. TCRdb recomputed calls from the 5' RACE reads with MiXCR, one row per CDR3 protein. The repertoire holds 1,300,000 or so distinct CDR3 sequences, roughly 59% seen once, with about 6.7% in the top ten. The specimen was blood. All receptors come from a young man in good health.

The rearrangement links TRBV27 to TRBJ2-7, with D hard to call. The DNA end is more similar to TRBJ2-5, so the J call may be wrong. Germline V gene sequence: CDR1 MNHEY, CDR2 SMNVEV (reference sequence). CDR3 length: 13 amino acids. CDR3 coding DNA: TGTGCCAGCAGCCCTAGGCGGCTGGAGACCCAGTACTTC. It yields the protein CASSPRRLETQYF.

The chain carries TRBV20-1 and TRBJ2-7; TRBD2 might be the D (5 bases). V lost 5 bases, J lost 3 bases, and 14 bases lay in between. CDR3 size: 13 residues. CDR1 is DFQATT and CDR2 is SNEGSKA in the germline V gene (reference sequence). The CDR3 sequence is CSADAGESYEQYF. CDR3 sequence (DNA): TGCAGTGCTGATGCGGGTGAAAGCTACGAGCAGTACTTC.

There are a few counts of this clonotype. This chain links TRBV7-2 with TRBJ2-3; 15 bases are shared with TRBD2. CDR1 and CDR2 (germline): SGHTA, FQGNSA. Trimming cost V 0 bases and J 6 bases; bases outside gene matches: 7. The CDR3 runs to 18 residues. The CDR3 nucleotides read TGTGCCAGCAGCTTAGCGCTCGGGACTAGCGGGGGGCGCGATACGCAGTATTTT. Translating gives CASSLALGTSGGRDTQYF.

The chain couples TRBV20-1 to TRBJ2-5; no reliable D call. The J call may be mistaken, given a closer DNA end match to TRBJ2-4. The V gene's germline CDR1 is DFQATT and CDR2 SNEGSKA (reference sequence). The CDR3 sequence is 13 residues long. CDR3 sequence: CSAQTPAKNIQYF. The CDR3 nucleotides read TGCAGTGCTCAGACACCGGCCAAAAACATTCAGTACTTC.

This clonotype was seen ten or more times. CDR3 coding DNA: TGTGCCAGCAATTTAGGTGCAGATACGCAGTATTTT. Translation: CASNLGADTQYF. The chain links TRBV7-9 to TRBJ2-3, with D uncertain. CDR1 is SEHNR, CDR2 FQNEAQ, per germline (reference sequence). Trimming shortened V by 7 bases and J by 4 bases, and 9 bases separated the two germline ends. This CDR3 contains 12 residues.

The CDR3 spells CASSLGPKLAASYNEQFF. In DNA, the CDR3 is TGTGCCAGCAGCTTAGGGCCGAAACTAGCGGCCTCCTACAATGAGCAGTTCTTC. The chain uses TRBV7-2 and TRBJ2-1, with TRBD2 matching over 8 bases. The germline gives CDR1 SGHTA, CDR2 FQGNSA. After removal of 1 base from V and 0 bases from J, the junction contained 8 bases not matched to a gene. The CDR3 length is 18 residues.

The V and J genes are TRBV29-1 and TRBJ2-5, with D possibly TRBD1 on 6 matching bases. Germline CDR1 reads SQVTM; CDR2 reads ANQGSEA. Between the trimmed V and J ends, which lost 4 bases and 0 bases, there was a span of 15 bases. The CDR3 is 15 residues long. The CDR3 region is CSVAQQGLYQETQYF. The CDR3 nucleotides read TGCAGCGTTGCCCAACAGGGCCTGTACCAAGAGACCCAGTACTTC.

The V call is TRBV4-1, the J call TRBJ2-7; possibly TRBD1 for D (6 bases). The CDR3 runs to 14 residues. V shed 4 bases and J shed 1 base, with 11 bases lying between them. CDR1 MGHRA and CDR2 YSYEKL come from the germline V gene. The CDR3: CASSPRDTSYEQYF. The CDR3 bases are TGCGCCAGCAGCCCCCGGGACACGTCCTACGAGCAGTACTTC.

This chain uses TRBV12-3 or TRBV12-4 with TRBJ2-1; D ambiguous. This CDR3 region has 16 residues. V lost 5 bases and J lost 2, with 16 bases in between. The CDR3 sequence is CASSRRPESAYNEQFF. In DNA form, the CDR3 reads TGTGCCAGCAGTCGGAGACCGGAATCCGCCTACAATGAGCAGTTCTTC.

The V call is TRBV5-5, the J call TRBJ2-1; 12 bases map to TRBD1. The J call may be mistaken, given a closer DNA end match to TRBJ2-7. The CDR3 runs to 15 residues. CDR1 is SGHKS, CDR2 YYEKEE, per germline (reference sequence). The CDR3: CASSFRDRGQNEQYF. CDR3 coding DNA: TGTGCCAGCAGCTTTCGGGACAGGGGGCAAAACGAGCAGTACTTC.

The genes are TRBV5-1 and TRBJ1-1; the D gene is possibly TRBD1 (6 bases). Trimming took 0 bases from V and 8 from J, leaving 11 bases between them. The CDR3 runs 13 residues. CDR1 is SGHRS and CDR2 is YFSETQ in the germline V gene. The CDR3 region is CASSLGQGSEAFF. The DNA of the CDR3 is TGCGCCAGCAGCTTGGGGCAGGGGTCAGAAGCTTTCTTT.

The chain has TRBV5-1 and TRBJ2-7; 8 positions agree with TRBD2. This CDR3 has 17 amino acids. CDR1 is SGHRS, CDR2 YFSETQ, per germline. The ends lost 3 bases at V and 3 bases at J; junction bases unmatched: 14. The CDR3 loop reads CASSSGLGGRTLYEQYF. In nucleotides, the CDR3 is TGCGCCAGCAGCTCCGGTTTGGGCGGGAGGACCCTCTACGAGCAGTACTTC.

The chain carries TRBV4-3 and TRBJ1-5; D is undetermined. The CDR3 consists of 16 residues. CDR1 is LGHNA, CDR2 YSLEER, per germline. Trimming stripped 0 bases from V and 3 bases from J, with 12 bases between. The CDR3 protein is CASSQDLGSSNQPQHF. CDR3 in DNA: TGCGCCAGCAGCCAAGATCTGGGCAGTTCCAATCAGCCCCAGCATTTT.

This chain joins TRBV6-5 and TRBJ2-1; possibly TRBD1 or TRBD2 for D (5 bases each). The germline V and J ends were trimmed by 2 bases and 10 bases, with 9 bases remaining between them. The CDR3 has 12 amino acids. Germline V gene data show CDR1 as MNHEY and CDR2 as SVGAGI. The chain's CDR3 is CASSYIGTEQFF. The CDR3 DNA reads TGTGCCAGCAGTTACATCGGGACCGAGCAGTTCTTC.

A few counts support this clonotype. The CDR3 coding sequence is TGCAGTGCTAGAAGGGGACAGCCCCAGCATTTT. It yields the protein CSARRGQPQHF. This chain links TRBV20-1 with TRBJ1-5; tentatively, D is TRBD1 (5 bases). Germline V gene sequence: CDR1 DFQATT, CDR2 SNEGSKA (reference sequence). V was cut by 2 bases and J by 7 bases, with 6 bases left in between. This CDR3 region has 11 residues.

The rearrangement joins TRBV21-1 to TRBJ2-5. TRBV21-1 is recorded as a pseudogene. The CDR3 is made up of 17 amino acids. CDR3 nucleotides: TGTGCCAGCAGCAAAGCGACGACGTTGGGGAACCAAGAGACCCAGTACTTC. Translation: CASSKATTLGNQETQYF.

The rearrangement links TRBV20-1 to TRBJ2-1; a weak D match, TRBD2 (6 bases). Trimming pared 3 bases from V and 10 bases from J, leaving 13 bases between. CDR1 and CDR2 (germline): DFQATT, SNEGSKA (reference sequence). The CDR3 covers 12 residues. The CDR3 is CSASFTSNEQFF. The CDR3, as DNA: TGCAGTGCTAGCTTTACTAGCAACGAGCAGTTCTTC.

The V gene is TRBV9, the J gene TRBJ1-1; 7 bases are shared with TRBD1. Trimming took 0 bases from V and 6 from J; bases not matched to a gene: 8. Germline loops: CDR1 SGDLS, CDR2 YYNGEE. This CDR3 region has 15 residues. For the CDR3, the DNA is TGTGCCAGCAGCGTAGAGCAGACAGGGTCTTCTGAAGCTTTCTTT. Protein product: CASSVEQTGSSEAFF.

This clonotype was seen a handful of times. J is TRBJ1-6 and V is TRBV11-2, with a tentative D call TRBD1 (5 bases). CDR3 size: 15 residues. Looked up from germline, CDR1 is SGHAT and CDR2 is FQNNGV. V was pared by 1 base and J by 8 bases, with 12 bases between. The CDR3 sequence: CASSLVGQGDSPLHF. The CDR3 DNA reads TGTGCCAGCAGCTTAGTGGGGCAGGGTGATTCACCCCTCCACTTT.